This record covers a single T cell receptor (beta chain). What this receptor recognizes is not known. Per-base quality was not reported, and no clone a single base away is much larger than it. These data are taken from a study of long-term antiretroviral therapy in people with HIV (dated by TCRdb to between 2020 and 2023). Describing the broader study: The earliest samples were collected about a decade before the 2015 WHO recommendation for immediate ART, when ART was typically delayed until CD4 counts fell. Whether ART initiation and durable HIV suppression were associated with changes in peripheral blood TRB repertoire composition and diversity was tested in a retrospective serial study. From fewer than 35 adults with confirmed HIV infection, the cohort provided approximately 190 cryopreserved PBMC samples, gathered serially across a mean of about six years (range 1-12). Among the 25 to 30 participants with HIV, over nine were female. No cross-contamination during QIAcube processing turned up in test extractions that ran a monoclonal T-cell line alongside 33 polyclonal samples.

To be included, a participant needed at least one PBMC sample from before ART initiation plus at least two post-ART samples. All participants with HIV were treated in the United States of America. Before DNA extraction, cryopreserved samples containing about 0.95-10 million PBMC were thawed and washed. At the time of the earliest PBMC sample, participants with HIV were aged between 23 and 54 years. Each participant contributed PBMC samples from 1-4 timepoints before ART initiation and 2-8 timepoints after ART initiation, with a median of 7 samples. For every participant, serial HIV viral load, CD4+ T-cell count, ART history and demographic data were obtained. A Qiagen kit on a QIAcube was used to extract genomic DNA from unsorted PBMC, with samples processed in batches of 12. The immunoSEQ hsTCRB v3.0 assay was used at survey level resolution to sequence the TRB variable region. A depth of roughly 35,000-55,000 T-cell genomes per sample was targeted for TRB sequencing. TRB libraries were pooled and sequenced on an Illumina MiSeq using a v3 150-cycle kit. On the study's bioinformatics: Repertoire analysis ran in R within a reproducible Nextflow workflow covering QC, data transformation and analysis. Custom analyses were implemented in LymphoSeq2, an R package for AIRR-Seq data exploration. A few samples yielding fewer than 5000 total TRB sequences were excluded, leaving over 150 analyzed HIV repertoires. Among the 180 to 200 HIV repertoires that were kept, roughly 58 were collected before ART initiation and roughly 130 were collected after ART initiation. Repertoires were downsampled to 5000 TRB nucleotide sequences, and summary statistics were averaged over 100 downsampling iterations. Only TRB sequences with CDR3 regions of at least seven amino acids were retained for analysis. Diversity was measured with a Shannon entropy-derived clonality score and the Gini coefficient. In the repertoire networks, any two of the top 5000 CDR3 amino acid sequences were connected whenever the two sequences differed by an edit distance of one. GLIPH2 predicted antigen specificity groups and MHC restriction for TRB CDR3 amino acid sequences. To flag known associations with CMV, EBV, HIV or tissue antigens, CDR3 amino acid sequences were compared against VDJdb and McPAS-TCR. Pre-ART, post-ART and control groups were compared with Wilcoxon signed-rank tests and Holm-Bonferroni correction. The source is immuneACCESS, and TCRdb retained only in-frame sequences with V and J called. Part of the clones is not carried over; for the studies checked, unresolved V genes explain less than half of this, and the remainder is unexplained. V, J and clone size derive from that table, while D and trimming were established from the DNA sequence. This sample lists 15,000 to 20,000 clones; 79% were detected once. Nearly 6.5% of the sample is held by the ten biggest clonotypes.

On the study overall, not on this receptor specifically: Starting ART was linked to a significant rise in TRB diversity, yet even after long-term ART the diversity remained significantly lower than in transplant donor controls. Owing to limited PBMC availability, only the TCR beta chain was sequenced, without alpha chain pairing. Inferences about post-ART repertoire changes were limited because no data were available on ART adherence, viral resistance or therapy changes. The repertoire was dominated across all time points by expanded TRB clones identified before ART initiation, although this dominance was seen to fluctuate and to decrease in many PLHIV after ART. The samples were dated from about 2003 to 2018, and the ART regimens that were used may be less effective than current ART regimens. Unsorted PBMC were profiled instead of sorted CD4+ and CD8+ T cells because pre-ART samples had limited cell numbers. CDR3 length ranges in HIV repertoires were narrower than in controls, and network structure suggested an antigen-experienced repertoire with only a slight naive shift after ART.

The CDR3 measures 14 amino acids from cysteine to phenylalanine. The CDR3 DNA has 42 bases and is translated from base 1. After removal of 4 bases from V and 6 bases from J, the junction retains 7 bases not matched to a gene. CDR1 and CDR2, looked up from the germline V gene (reference sequence), are SGHNT and YYREEE. Sample: unsorted PBMCs, taken at the start of antiretroviral therapy, before treatment. The V and J genes are TRBV5-4 and TRBJ1-2, with 9 bases in between that match TRBD1. The TCR sequence derives from a young man with HIV. The CDR3 corresponds to CASSQGQGGDGYTF. The DNA sequence is given as TGTGCCAGCAGCCAGGGACAGGGAGGGGATGGCTACACCTTC.